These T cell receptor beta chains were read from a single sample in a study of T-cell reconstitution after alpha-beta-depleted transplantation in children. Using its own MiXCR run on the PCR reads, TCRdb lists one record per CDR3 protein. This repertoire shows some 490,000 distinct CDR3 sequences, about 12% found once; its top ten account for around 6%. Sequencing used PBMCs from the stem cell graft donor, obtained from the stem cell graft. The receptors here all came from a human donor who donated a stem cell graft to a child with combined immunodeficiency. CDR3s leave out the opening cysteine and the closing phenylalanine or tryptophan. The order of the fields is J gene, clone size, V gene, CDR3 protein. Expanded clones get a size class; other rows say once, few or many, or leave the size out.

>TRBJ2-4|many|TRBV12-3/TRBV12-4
ASSSAGGPSYGNIQY
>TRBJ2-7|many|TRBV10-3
ATLRTETPYEQY
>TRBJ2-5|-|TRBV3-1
ASSQVLSGGDGETQY
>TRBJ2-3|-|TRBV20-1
SALRGGVTDTQY
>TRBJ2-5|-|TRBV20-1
SASDSPPWAQY
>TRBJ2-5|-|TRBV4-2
ASSQVAGETQY
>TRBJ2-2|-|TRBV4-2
ASSQSEGLTGELF
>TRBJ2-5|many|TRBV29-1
SARPGPDETQY
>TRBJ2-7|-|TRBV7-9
ASSLTEGSYEQY
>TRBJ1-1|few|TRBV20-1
SARDEGTKGRTEAF
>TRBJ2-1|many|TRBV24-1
ATSDSFGTAKVRSYNEQF
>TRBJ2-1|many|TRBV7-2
ASSLASQRSSYNEQF
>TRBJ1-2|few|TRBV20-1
SARDQQGWGYGYT
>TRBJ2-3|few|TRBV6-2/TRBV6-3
ASSRLGAGTDTQY
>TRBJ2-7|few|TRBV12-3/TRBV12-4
ASRRQPGQGFSYEQY
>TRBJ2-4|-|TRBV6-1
ATSMGLRDIQY
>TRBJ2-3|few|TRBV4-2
ASSQVIAGVDTQY
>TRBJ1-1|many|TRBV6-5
ASSYLGGGNTEAF
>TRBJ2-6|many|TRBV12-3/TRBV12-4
ASSYTGRSGANVLT
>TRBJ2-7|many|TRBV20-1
SARDYRDRVNEQY
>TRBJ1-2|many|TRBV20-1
SASGGVGGGRATIAYGYT
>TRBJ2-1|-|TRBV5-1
ASSYGTGGEQF
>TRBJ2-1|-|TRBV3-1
ASSRFPGQGGIEQF
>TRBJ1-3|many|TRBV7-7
ARRSGSRGNTIY
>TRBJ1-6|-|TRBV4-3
ASSRTGTQNSPLH
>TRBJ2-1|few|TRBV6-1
ASSPGQNTYNEQF
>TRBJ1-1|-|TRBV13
ASSLATHLRAF
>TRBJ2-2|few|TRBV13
ASSPRGSGANTGELF
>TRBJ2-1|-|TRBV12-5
ASGLVLGNEQF
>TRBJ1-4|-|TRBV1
TSSPRMKLF
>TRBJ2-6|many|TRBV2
ASTRDSFSSGANVLT
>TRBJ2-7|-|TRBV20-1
SAKGGVGEQY
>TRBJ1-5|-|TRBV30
AWSEGRREPQH
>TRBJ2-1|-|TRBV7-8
ASSLLLAGGAYNEQF
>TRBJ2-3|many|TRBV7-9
ASSLWQAITDTQY
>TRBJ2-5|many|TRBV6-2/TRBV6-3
ASSSSLRTDPQETQY
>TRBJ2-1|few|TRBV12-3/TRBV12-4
ASSPGLVPGNEQF
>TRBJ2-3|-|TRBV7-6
ASSQLWGRGLIDTQY
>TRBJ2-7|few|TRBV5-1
ASSLAGQGPYEQY
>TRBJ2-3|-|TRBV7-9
ASSLAREADTQY
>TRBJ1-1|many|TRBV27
ASSLGQGLNTEAF
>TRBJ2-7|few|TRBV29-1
SVGSGLSIREQY
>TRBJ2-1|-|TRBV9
ASSSWTSGRDEQF
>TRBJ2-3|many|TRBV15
ATSRTLDTQY
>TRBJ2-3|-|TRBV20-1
SARPGELVLPDTQY
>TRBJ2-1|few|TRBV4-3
ASSQYPAGVQF